Listed below are T cell receptor beta chains from one sample, sequenced in a study of blood T cell repertoires in COVID-19. Method: immunoSEQ multiplex PCR; TCRdb's copy keeps in-frame clones and lacks some. The table shows about 180,000 clones, with approximately 79% occurring only once. Material for sequencing was peripheral blood. The receptors derive from an older woman with COVID-19, enrolled during active disease. The CDR3 runs from the conserved cysteine through the conserved F or W. A D gene is named only where the DNA matches it firmly. Clone size is stated in some rows and not others, as once, few, many or a class when expanded.

v_call	clone_size	j_call	d_call	cdr3_nt	cdr3_aa
TRBV12-5	once	TRBJ2-3	TRBD2	TGTGCTAGTGGTAGACCTAGCGGGAGTAGGGCAGATACGCAGTATTTT	CASGRPSGSRADTQYF
TRBV29-1	.	TRBJ2-1	TRBD2	TGCAGTGGGGGGGGTACCCAATTCAATGAGCAGTTCTTC	CSGGGTQFNEQFF
TRBV9	.	TRBJ2-2	.	TGTGCCAGCAGCCCTCGACATTACACCGGGGAGCTGTTTTTT	CASSPRHYTGELFF
TRBV7-2	.	TRBJ2-5	.	TGTGCAAGCAGCCAAATGGCAGTCCAAGAGACCCAGTACTTC	CASSQMAVQETQYF
TRBV4-3	.	TRBJ2-7	TRBD2	TGCGCCAGCAGCCAAGGCGGGAGGAATGTCGACGAGCAGTACTTC	CASSQGGRNVDEQYF
TRBV28	few	TRBJ2-4	.	TGTGCCAGCAGTTTAAGGGGAGTCGGGGGTCTAGCCAAAAACATTCAGTACTTC	CASSLRGVGGLAKNIQYF
TRBV2	.	TRBJ1-4	.	TGTGCCAGCATTAAGGAACAGGGTAGAGGGGAACTGTTTTTT	CASIKEQGRGELFF
TRBV27	.	TRBJ1-2	TRBD1	TGTGCCAGCAGTTCCTTGGCGGACAGGGGAGTGAACTATGGCTACACCTTC	CASSSLADRGVNYGYTF
TRBV19	.	TRBJ2-3	TRBD2	TGTGCCAGCGCCTGGACTAGCGGACCCACAGATACGCAGTATTTT	CASAWTSGPTDTQYF
TRBV2	.	TRBJ2-2	TRBD2	TGTGCCAGCGTCAATAGCGGGGTAAACACCGGGGAGCTGTTTTTT	CASVNSGVNTGELFF
TRBV5-1	few	TRBJ1-1	TRBD1	TGCGCCAGCAGCAGGGGACAGGGTGGCACTGAAGCTTTCTTT	CASSRGQGGTEAFF
TRBV9	.	TRBJ2-1	TRBD1	TGTGCCAGCAGCGAACAGGGGGCTATGGGGAATGAGCAGTTCTTC	CASSEQGAMGNEQFF
TRBV18	.	TRBJ2-7	TRBD2	TGTGCCAGCTCGGGACTAGCGGTAAGCTACGAGCAGTACTTC	CASSGLAVSYEQYF
TRBV6-2/TRBV6-3	.	TRBJ2-1	TRBD2	TGTGCCAGCAGTTACTTACTAAGCGGGAGGGGAAGGGGCTACATTGAGCAGTTCTTC	CASSYLLSGRGRGYIEQFF
TRBV24-1	.	TRBJ2-2	TRBD1	TGTGCCACCAGTGAAGTGACAGGGACAAACACCGGGGAGCTGTTTTTT	CATSEVTGTNTGELFF
TRBV12-3/TRBV12-4	once	TRBJ1-1	.	TGTGCCAGCAGTTCTACTGAAGCTTTCTTT	CASSSTEAFF
TRBV6-1	.	TRBJ2-2	.	TGTGCCAGCAGTGAAGCGGGACTGGGGTACTCGGGCACCGGGGAGCTGTTTTTT	CASSEAGLGYSGTGELFF
TRBV7-2	.	TRBJ2-2	TRBD1	TGTGCCAGCAGCTGGGGGGGACAGGGGACCGGGGAGCTGTTTTTT	CASSWGGQGTGELFF
TRBV7-9	.	TRBJ2-3	.	TGTGCCAGCAGCTTTTTACAGGTCACGCAGTATTTT	CASSFLQVTQYF
TRBV14	once	TRBJ2-1	TRBD2	TGTGCCAGCAGCCCTCTGGCGGGAGGGGGCGATGAGCAGTTCTTC	CASSPLAGGGDEQFF
TRBV19	few	TRBJ2-3	.	TGTGCCAGTAGTATAACGGGGGGCTACACAGATACGCAGTATTTT	CASSITGGYTDTQYF
TRBV7-2	.	TRBJ1-6	TRBD1	TGTGCCAGCAGCTTAGGGGACAGCCATTCACCCCTCCACTTT	CASSLGDSHSPLHF
TRBV4-2	.	TRBJ2-5	.	TGTGCCAGCAGCCAAGATGCCGGAGCGGAGACCCAGTACTTC	CASSQDAGAETQYF
TRBV10-3	.	TRBJ1-1	.	TGTGCCATCAGTGGAGATAGTGCGAACACTGAAGCTTTCTTT	CAISGDSANTEAFF
TRBV28	.	TRBJ2-1	TRBD2	TGTGCCAGCAGCCCTGGGGGGGAGTACAATGAGCAGTTCTTC	CASSPGGEYNEQFF
TRBV9	.	TRBJ2-1	TRBD1	TGTGCCAGCAGCGCCCGACAGTCAGGGGGCGAGCAGTTCTTC	CASSARQSGGEQFF
TRBV19	.	TRBJ1-5	.	TGTGCCAGTAGCATCGACAGGAGCGATGATCAGCCCCAGCATTTT	CASSIDRSDDQPQHF
TRBV28	.	TRBJ2-1	TRBD2	TGTGCCAGCAGTTCCCCGGGACTAGCGGGAGGGCATTCTGAGCAGTTCTTC	CASSSPGLAGGHSEQFF
TRBV7-6	.	TRBJ1-2	TRBD1	TGTGCCAGCAGCTCATACCGGGACAGGGACCATGGCTACACCTTC	CASSSYRDRDHGYTF
TRBV3-1/TRBV3-2	.	TRBJ1-1	TRBD1	TGTGCCAGCAGCGGATCCGGGACAGTGGACACTGAAGCTTTCTTT	CASSGSGTVDTEAFF
TRBV18	once	TRBJ1-5	.	TGTGCCAGCTCACCACGGAGTCTGGATACTAGCAATCAGCCCCAGCATTTT	CASSPRSLDTSNQPQHF
TRBV6-1	.	TRBJ2-2	.	TGTGCCAGCAGTGAAAGCTGGGGGCCCGGGGAGCTGTTTTTT	CASSESWGPGELFF
TRBV28	.	TRBJ2-7	.	TGTGCCAGCAGTTTACTCGCGGACAGCCACTACGAGCAGTACTTC	CASSLLADSHYEQYF
TRBV7-2	once	TRBJ2-1	TRBD1	TGTGCCAGCAGCCCCGGACAGGGGGATAATGAGCAGTTCTTC	CASSPGQGDNEQFF
TRBV5-4	.	TRBJ1-2	TRBD1	TGTGCCAGCAGCTTTGGTGTGACAGGGGTTGGAGGCTACACCTTC	CASSFGVTGVGGYTF
TRBV28	.	TRBJ2-2	TRBD2	TGTGCCAGCAGTCTGGCGGGGGGTTTCCGCACCGGGGAGCTGTTTTTT	CASSLAGGFRTGELFF
TRBV29-1	.	TRBJ2-5	.	TGCAGCGTTGGCGGTAGGGGAGAGACCCAGTACTTC	CSVGGRGETQYF
TRBV11-3	.	TRBJ2-7	.	TGTGCCAGCAGCTTCAGGGATGGGGAGCAGTACTTC	CASSFRDGEQYF
TRBV6-5	.	TRBJ1-1	.	TGTGCCAGCAGGAAGGACAGCGCGAACACTGAAGCTTTCTTT	CASRKDSANTEAFF
TRBV10-2	.	TRBJ2-5	.	TGCGCCAGCAGCGATGCCGGCGGGCCTCAAGAGACCCAGTACTTC	CASSDAGGPQETQYF
TRBV24-1	few	TRBJ1-5	.	TGTGCCACCAGTGATCCGCGGGGGGGAGACAATCAGCCCCAGCATTTT	CATSDPRGGDNQPQHF
TRBV7-8	.	TRBJ2-2	.	TGTGCCAGCAGCCGAGATTTCGGGGGTCCGAACACCGGGGAGCTGTTTTTT	CASSRDFGGPNTGELFF
TRBV6-5	.	TRBJ1-2	.	TGTGCCAGCAACGGAGATAACTATGGCTACACCTTC	CASNGDNYGYTF
TRBV14	.	TRBJ2-3	.	TGTGCCAGCAGCCAACTACAGGGAAGCACAGATACGCAGTATTTT	CASSQLQGSTDTQYF
TRBV5-6	few	TRBJ1-1	.	TGTGCCAGCAGCTCGGGGTGGCACCACACTGAAGCTTTCTTT	CASSSGWHHTEAFF